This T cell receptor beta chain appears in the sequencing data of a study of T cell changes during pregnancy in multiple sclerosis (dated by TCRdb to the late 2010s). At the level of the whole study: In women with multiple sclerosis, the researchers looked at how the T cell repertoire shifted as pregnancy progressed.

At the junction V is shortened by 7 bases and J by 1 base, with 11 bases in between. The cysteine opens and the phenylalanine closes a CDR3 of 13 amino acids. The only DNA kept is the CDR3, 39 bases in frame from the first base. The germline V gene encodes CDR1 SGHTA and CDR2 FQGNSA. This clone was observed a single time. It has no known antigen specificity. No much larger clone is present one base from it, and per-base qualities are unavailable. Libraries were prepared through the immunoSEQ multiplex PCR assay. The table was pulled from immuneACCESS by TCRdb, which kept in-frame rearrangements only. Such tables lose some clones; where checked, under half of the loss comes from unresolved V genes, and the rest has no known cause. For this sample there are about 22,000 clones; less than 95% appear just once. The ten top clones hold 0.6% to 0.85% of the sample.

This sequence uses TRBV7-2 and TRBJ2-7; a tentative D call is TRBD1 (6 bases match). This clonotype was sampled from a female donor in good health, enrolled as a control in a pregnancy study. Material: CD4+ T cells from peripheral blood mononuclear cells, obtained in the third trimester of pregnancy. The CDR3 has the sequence CASNSGQSYEQYF. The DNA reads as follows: TGTGCCAGCAACTCCGGACAGTCCTACGAGCAGTACTTC.